These 18 T cell receptor beta chains originate from one sample sequenced in a study of vaccination and CD4 T cells after COVID-19. The treatment was: approximately 9-day PBMC culture with coronavirus spike peptide pools or control peptides (ViraFEST assay). Harvesting of the unexposed donor's CD4+ T cells predated the COVID-19 pandemic (2011-2018). No antigen has been assigned to these receptors. Cultured CD4+ T cell DNA underwent sequencing with the Oncomine TCR Beta short-read assay. TCRdb passed the PCR reads through MiXCR, listing each CDR3 protein once. Altogether 8,500 to 10,000 distinct CDR3 sequences are present, approximately 60% being singletons, with the ten largest covering 20% to 25%. What was sequenced was CD4+ T cells from blood, cultured in vitro. These receptors were obtained from a human donor in good health.

The V and J genes are TRBV10-3 and TRBJ1-6, with D unclear. The germline V and J ends were trimmed by 6 bases and 8 bases, with 14 bases remaining between them. Germline V gene lookup returns CDR1 ENHRY and CDR2 SYGVKD. This CDR3 spans 14 amino acids. Here the CDR3 reads CAIREGQEYSPLHF. The CDR3 nucleotides read TGTGCCATCAGGGAAGGGCAGGAGTATTCACCCCTCCACTTT.

The rearrangement uses TRBV15 and TRBJ1-1, with TRBD1 as a possible D gene (5 bases). Trimming cost V 1 base and J 5 bases, with 14 bases left between them. This CDR3 comprises 15 residues. Per the germline V gene, CDR1 is LNHNV and CDR2 is YYDKDF (reference sequence). The CDR3 sequence is CATSRVADRGTEAFF. CDR3 sequence (DNA): TGTGCCACCAGCAGAGTGGCGGACCGGGGGACTGAAGCTTTCTTT.

The V call is TRBV20-1, the J call TRBJ2-7, with 9 bases that match TRBD2. V was pared by 5 bases and J by 5 bases, with 10 bases of the junction left unmatched. CDR3 length: 14 residues. From germline, CDR1 is DFQATT and CDR2 SNEGSKA (reference sequence). CDR3 in DNA: TGCAGTGCTCCTGACCCGCGGGAGGGGAACGAGCAGTACTTC. This codes for CSAPDPREGNEQYF.

This clonotype has only a few counts. The chain carries TRBV6-7 and TRBJ1-2; D remains ambiguous. TRBV6-7 falls under the ORF class, with uncertain function. CDR3 length: 12 amino acids. V was shortened by 0 bases and J by 7 bases, with 6 bases between the two germline ends. The CDR3 spells CASSYSGGGYTF. In nucleotides, the CDR3 is TGTGCCAGCAGTTACTCGGGCGGTGGCTACACCTTC.

This clonotype turned up a few times. CDR3 in DNA: TGTGCCAGCAGTAGTCGGGCCGGGACAGGGGGATCAAGCGGCTACACCTTC. This sequence encodes CASSSRAGTGGSSGYTF. The chain recombines TRBV6-1 with TRBJ1-2; 11 bases are a match to TRBD1. This CDR3 has 17 residues. Trimming cost V 5 bases and J 8 bases; bases outside gene matches: 16. Germline-derived CDR1 and CDR2 are MNHNS and SASEGT.

The sample holds a few counts of this clonotype. The DNA for the CDR3 is TGCAGTGCCCCAGGGGACAGTACCTATGGCTACACCTTC. It encodes CSAPGDSTYGYTF. The rearrangement links TRBV20-1 to TRBJ1-2; 7 nucleotides agree with TRBD1. Germline V gene sequence: CDR1 DFQATT, CDR2 SNEGSKA (reference sequence). V was clipped by 6 bases and J by 4 bases; unmatched bases: 8. This CDR3 has 13 residues.

The V call is TRBV5-4, the J call TRBJ1-1; TRBD1 aligns across 8 bases. CDR1 is SGHNT and CDR2 is YYREEE in the germline V gene (reference sequence). With 4 bases clipped from V and 5 bases from J, the junction kept 13 bases outside the gene matches. The CDR3 totals 16 residues. The CDR3 protein is CASSPQGAQTWTEAFF. DNA for the CDR3: TGTGCCAGCAGCCCCCAGGGGGCGCAGACGTGGACTGAAGCTTTCTTT.

The chain combines TRBV10-3 with TRBJ2-2; D gene unclear. V was cut by 5 bases and J by 3 bases, with 4 bases left in between. The CDR3 loop spans 12 amino acids. Germline values: CDR1 ENHRY, CDR2 SYGVKD. The CDR3 nucleotides read TGTGCCATCAGTCCATACACCGGGGAGCTGTTTTTT. As protein: CAISPYTGELFF.

This chain connects TRBV7-9 to TRBJ2-3; TRBD2 agrees at 11 bases. Germline trimming cut 8 bases from V and 5 bases from J; bases unmatched to any gene: 6. From germline, CDR1 is SEHNR and CDR2 FQNEAQ (reference sequence). The CDR3 totals 14 residues. CDR3 nucleotides: TGTGCCAGCCAACTAGCGGGGGCGCAAGATACGCAGTATTTT. Residues: CASQLAGAQDTQYF.

In its sample, this clonotype was seen once. CDR3 protein: CASSPTGSTDTQYF. The CDR3 DNA is TGTGCCAGCAGTCCGACGGGGAGCACAGATACGCAGTATTTT. The rearrangement joins TRBV6-1 to TRBJ2-3; D perhaps matches TRBD2 (5 bases). This CDR3 spans 14 amino acids. Germline CDR1 is MNHNS and CDR2 is SASEGT. Trimming pared 5 bases from V and 0 bases from J, leaving 9 bases between.

This rearrangement joins TRBV2 to TRBJ2-7; D gene uncertain. Germline V gene lookup returns CDR1 SNHLY and CDR2 FYNNEI. Trimming stripped 3 bases from V and 4 bases from J, with 16 bases between. The CDR3 is 15 amino acids. CDR3 sequence reads: CASSDALSRLYEQYF. The CDR3 DNA is TGTGCCAGCAGTGATGCCCTTTCCCGTTTATACGAGCAGTACTTC.

The V call is TRBV27, the J call TRBJ2-7; TRBD1 aligns across 10 bases. Germline CDR1 MNHEY, CDR2 SMNVEV (reference sequence). The trim removed 3 bases at V and 6 bases at J, leaving 8 bases unmatched. The CDR3 is 15 residues long. The CDR3 sequence: CASSFQPGQGPEQYF. CDR3 bases: TGTGCCAGCAGTTTTCAACCGGGACAGGGGCCCGAGCAGTACTTC.

The chain carries TRBV29-1 and TRBJ2-3; D is unclear. The CDR3 length is 13 residues. Deletions cut 4 bases from V and 2 bases from J, with 10 bases between. CDR1 is SQVTM, CDR2 ANQGSEA, per germline. The CDR3 DNA reads as TGCAGCGTTGTCATCCCCCCCACAGATACGCAGTATTTT. As protein: CSVVIPPTDTQYF.

The V and J genes are TRBV10-3 and TRBJ2-2; TRBD1 is a possible D gene (6 bases). Deletions cut 9 bases from V and 6 bases from J, with 14 bases between. The germline gives CDR1 ENHRY, CDR2 SYGVKD. The CDR3 loop spans 13 amino acids. The CDR3 protein is CAITGTKAGELFF. The DNA for the CDR3 is TGTGCCATTACCGGGACAAAGGCCGGGGAGCTGTTTTTT.

This clonotype was recorded a few times. This sequence joins TRBV12-3 or TRBV12-4 and TRBJ2-7; 11 bases align to TRBD1. The CDR3 runs to 14 residues. V gave up 4 bases and J gave up 5 bases; unmatched junction bases: 4. The CDR3 DNA reads as TGTGCCAGCAGTTACCGGGACAGGGGGAACGAGCAGTACTTC. Translation: CASSYRDRGNEQYF.

Only a few counts were recorded for this clonotype. The V and J genes are TRBV6-1 and TRBJ2-7; D is undetermined. The V end lost 6 bases, the J end lost 3 bases, and 12 bases lay between the germline ends. Per the germline V gene, CDR1 is MNHNS and CDR2 is SASEGT. The CDR3 is 13 residues long. The CDR3 bases are TGTGCCAGCAGCCGAGGTTCGTACTACGAGCAGTACTTC. The encoded protein is CASSRGSYYEQYF.

The V and J genes are TRBV6-5 and TRBJ2-1; 7 nucleotides line up with TRBD1. Germline CDR1 and CDR2: MNHEY and SVGAGI. The CDR3 covers 17 residues. V was pared by 0 bases and J by 0 bases, with 5 bases of the junction left unmatched. CDR3 in DNA: TGTGCCAGCAGTTACTCTGGGACAGCTAGCTCCTACAATGAGCAGTTCTTC. Amino acid sequence: CASSYSGTASSYNEQFF.

The rearrangement uses TRBV12-3 or TRBV12-4 and TRBJ2-3; a possible D gene is TRBD1 (7 bases). The CDR3 runs 14 residues. With 5 bases removed from V and 12 bases from J, the gap between germline ends came to 21 bases. CDR3 region: CASSASSGGRIQYF. DNA for the CDR3: TGTGCCAGCAGTGCTTCTTCAGGGGGGAGGATTCAGTATTTT.